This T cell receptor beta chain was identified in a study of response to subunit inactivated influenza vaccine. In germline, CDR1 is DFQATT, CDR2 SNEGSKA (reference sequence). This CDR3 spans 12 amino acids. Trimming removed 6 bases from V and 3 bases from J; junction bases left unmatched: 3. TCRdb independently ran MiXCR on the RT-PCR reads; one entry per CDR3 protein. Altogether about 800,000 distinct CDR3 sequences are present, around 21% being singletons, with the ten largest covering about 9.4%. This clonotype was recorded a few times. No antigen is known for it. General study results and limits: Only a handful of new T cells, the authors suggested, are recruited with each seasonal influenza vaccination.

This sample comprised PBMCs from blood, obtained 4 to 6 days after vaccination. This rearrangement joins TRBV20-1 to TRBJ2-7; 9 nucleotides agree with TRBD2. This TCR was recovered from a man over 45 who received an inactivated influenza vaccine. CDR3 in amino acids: CSAGSGSYEQYF. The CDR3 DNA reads TGCAGTGCCGGTAGCGGGAGCTACGAGCAGTACTTC.